This T cell receptor beta chain was identified in a study of T cells in Graves' hyperthyroidism and ophthalmopathy. Whole-study context: Peripheral blood was obtained at initial diagnosis, preceding any treatment. General study results and limits: Ophthalmopathy stood apart from stable hyperthyroidism in a 13 V-J model.

This clonotype was seen many times. Its antigen remains unidentified. This CDR3 is 16 amino acids long. V was clipped by 2 bases and J by 0 bases; unmatched bases: 6. CDR1 and CDR2 (germline): MNHEY, SVGAGI. RNA transcripts provided the source from which TCR beta CDR3 regions were amplified. Carried out on the TCR CDR3, a first-round RT-PCR used the HTBI primer set. TCRdb fed the multiplex PCR reads into MiXCR, producing one record per CDR3 protein. Here the sample spans 400,000 to 500,000 distinct CDR3 sequences, roughly 15% being singletons. The source is a woman between 18 and 29 years old with Graves' hyperthyroidism. The rearrangement joins TRBV6-5 to TRBJ2-7; 8 bases agree with TRBD2. Sequences were obtained from blood. CDR3 DNA: TGTGCCAGCAGTTACGGTCCCGGGGGGGGCTCCTACGAGCAGTACTTC. Encoded protein: CASSYGPGGGSYEQYF.